Each of the 31 T cell receptor beta chains below was sequenced from the same sample in a study of CD8 T cells in ankylosing spondylitis. TCRdb redid the calling of the 5' RACE reads with MiXCR, one entry per CDR3 protein. This table has about 360,000 distinct CDR3 sequences, approximately 14% appearing once. Sequenced: blood, either unsorted or a sorted T cell fraction (not recorded which). The receptor source for this set is a male donor with ankylosing spondylitis or in good health (not recorded which).

This clonotype was found a few times. The V call is TRBV12-3 or TRBV12-4, the J call TRBJ1-1, with D perhaps matching TRBD1 (5 bases). The V and J ends lost 3 bases and 4 bases respectively, with 12 bases between them. The CDR3 spans 14 residues. CDR3 in DNA: TGTGCCAGCAGTTTGAGGGGCATGGGCACTGAAGCTTTCTTT. Translated: CASSLRGMGTEAFF.

This clonotype has only a few counts. The V and J genes are TRBV27 and TRBJ2-7, with TRBD2 identical over 7 bases. Germline trimming cut 2 bases from V and 6 bases from J; bases unmatched to any gene: 10. CDR1 and CDR2 (germline): MNHEY, SMNVEV (reference sequence). CDR3 length: 15 amino acids. CDR3 residues: CASSLRILAASEQYF. As DNA, the CDR3 is TGTGCCAGCAGTTTAAGGATCCTAGCGGCCTCCGAGCAGTACTTC.

Regarding this clonotype: Compared with germline, one end of the junction differs, possibly owing to a read error. The chain couples TRBV12-3 or TRBV12-4 to TRBJ2-1; TRBD2 might be the D (5 bases). The CDR3 length is 11 residues. CDR3 nucleotide sequence: TGTGCCAGCAGTTTATTGACTGGACTCTTTTTC. Protein sequence: CASSLLTGLFF.

This clonotype was counted ten times or more. This chain links TRBV27 with TRBJ2-1; weak D call: TRBD1 (5 bases). Germline CDR1 MNHEY, CDR2 SMNVEV (reference sequence). The CDR3 covers 12 residues. Trimming cost V 5 bases and J 10 bases, with 12 bases left between them. The CDR3 reads CASSPHRREQFF. The CDR3 DNA reads as TGTGCCAGCAGTCCCCACAGGCGGGAGCAGTTCTTC.

The chain combines TRBV6-1 with TRBJ2-4; D not resolved. This CDR3 is 15 amino acids long. Germline V lookup: CDR1 MNHNS, CDR2 SASEGT. Trimming pared 3 bases from V and 0 bases from J, leaving 9 bases between. CDR3 in amino acids: CASSEADLAKNIQYF. In nucleotides, the CDR3 is TGTGCCAGCAGTGAGGCGGATCTAGCCAAAAACATTCAGTACTTC.

The table lists this clonotype with many counts. The V call is TRBV5-1, the J call TRBJ2-1, with D uncertain. The CDR3 has 15 amino acids. The V end lost 1 base, the J end lost 6 bases, and 14 bases lay between the germline ends. Germline V gene sequence: CDR1 SGHRS, CDR2 YFSETQ. The CDR3 loop reads CASSLLKRDGNEQFF. The DNA of the CDR3 is TGCGCCAGCAGCTTGCTTAAAAGGGATGGCAATGAGCAGTTCTTC.

V and J are TRBV10-3 and TRBJ1-6, with TRBD1 matching over 7 bases. Germline V gives CDR1 ENHRY, CDR2 SYGVKD. This CDR3 is built from 13 residues. V lost 6 bases to trimming and J lost 10 bases; unmatched junction nucleotides: 6. CDR3 sequence reads: CAIRGQTSSPLHF. DNA for the CDR3: TGTGCCATCAGGGGACAGACTTCCTCACCCCTCCACTTT.

This clonotype was counted a few times. The CDR3 sequence is CASSPDGNNEKLFF. The CDR3 nucleotides read TGCGCCAGCAGCCCGGACGGTAATAATGAAAAACTGTTTTTT. The chain is built from TRBV5-1 and TRBJ1-4; D call uncertain. The CDR3 consists of 14 residues. Trimming cost V 4 bases and J 4 bases, with 11 bases left between them. CDR1 SGHRS and CDR2 YFSETQ come from the germline V gene.

In this sample, this clonotype turned up a few times. V gene TRBV2 combines with J gene TRBJ1-2, with D perhaps TRBD1 (6 bases). V was trimmed by 2 bases and J by 2 bases, leaving 9 bases between them. Germline assignment: CDR1 SNHLY and CDR2 FYNNEI. The CDR3 is 14 amino acids. The CDR3 spells CASSEHQGNYGYTF. The DNA of the CDR3 is TGTGCCAGCAGTGAACATCAGGGGAACTATGGCTACACCTTC. The complete variable domain, with remaining parts taken from reference TRBV2 and TRBJ1-2, reads EPEVTQTPSHQVTQMGQEVILRCVPISNHLYFYWYRQILGQKVEFLVSFYNNEISEKSEIFDDQFSVERPDGSNFTLKIRSTKLEDSAMYFCASSEHQGNYGYTFGSGTRLTVV.

The chain has TRBV10-3 and TRBJ1-2; D remains ambiguous. Germline V gene lookup returns CDR1 ENHRY and CDR2 SYGVKD. V lost 7 bases and J lost 7, with 16 bases in between. This CDR3 region has 13 residues. For the CDR3, the DNA is TGTGCCATCACCTCATCGGACTTATTTGGCTACACCTTC. Translated: CAITSSDLFGYTF.

The rearrangement joins TRBV20-1 to TRBJ2-1; D gene uncertain. Trimming took off 5 bases at V and 1 base at J, with 6 bases between the two ends. Germline-derived CDR1 and CDR2 are DFQATT and SNEGSKA (reference sequence). CDR3 length: 12 residues. CDR3 sequence (DNA): TGCAGTGCTCTGGGGTCCTACAATGAGCAGTTCTTC. Protein sequence: CSALGSYNEQFF.

The J gene is TRBJ2-5, the V gene TRBV5-1, with TRBD2 matching 10 bases. CDR1 is SGHRS and CDR2 is YFSETQ in the germline V gene. This CDR3 is built from 15 residues. Unmatched junction bases numbered 7, after V lost 2 bases and J lost 6 bases. The DNA for the CDR3 is TGCGCCAGCAGCTTTTTAGCGGGGGGCCAGAAGACCCAGTACTTC. Its protein product is CASSFLAGGQKTQYF. Together with reference TRBV5-1 and TRBJ2-5, the CDR3 gives the full variable domain: KAGVTQTPRYLIKTRGQQVTLSCSPISGHRSVSWYQQTPGQGLQFLFEYFSETQRNKGNFPGRFSGRQFSNSRSEMNVSTLELGDSALYLCASSFLAGGQKTQYFGPGTRLLVL.

This clonotype has just a few counts. The chain employs TRBV25-1 and TRBJ1-3; perhaps TRBD1 as D (5 bases). V gave up 3 bases and J gave up 5 bases, with 17 bases separating them. Germline V lookup: CDR1 MGHDK, CDR2 SYGVNS. This CDR3 region has 16 residues. CDR3 protein: CASSDARAKSRNTIYF. The DNA for the CDR3 is TGTGCCAGCAGTGACGCCAGGGCGAAGTCGAGAAACACCATATATTTT.

The V and J genes are TRBV20-1 and TRBJ2-1; 8 positions match TRBD1. V was pared by 5 bases and J by 5 bases, with 5 bases of the junction left unmatched. Germline V lookup: CDR1 DFQATT, CDR2 SNEGSKA (reference sequence). The CDR3 extends over 13 amino acids. CDR3 region: CSAGYRGDNEQFF. The CDR3 nucleotides read TGCAGTGCTGGTTACAGGGGGGACAATGAGCAGTTCTTC.

The sample holds a few counts of this clonotype. The junction departs from the called germline gene at one end, perhaps through a read error. V is TRBV5-1 and J is TRBJ1-2; no firm D call. CDR1 is SGHRS, CDR2 YFSETQ, per germline. The CDR3 has 13 amino acids. CDR3 sequence reads: CASSLGGEYGYTF. The CDR3 DNA reads TGCGCCAGCAGTTTGGGTGGAGAATATGGCTACACCTTC.

V gene TRBV29-1 combines with J gene TRBJ2-3; D could derive from TRBD1 or TRBD2 (6 bases each). Trimming removed 7 bases at V and 10 bases at J, with 27 bases between. The CDR3 is 15 residues long. Looked up from germline, CDR1 is SQVTM and CDR2 is ANQGSEA. The CDR3 here is CSAKRGDTFWSAQYF. In nucleotides, the CDR3 is TGCAGCGCCAAAAGGGGGGACACCTTTTGGTCGGCGCAGTATTTT.

This clonotype was detected a few times. The V call is TRBV7-2, the J call TRBJ2-1; no clear D. The CDR3 is 12 amino acids. Germline V gene data show CDR1 as SGHTA and CDR2 as FQGNSA. V was pared by 1 base and J by 8 bases, with 6 bases between. DNA for the CDR3: TGTGCCAGCAGCTTAGATTGGGATGAGCAGTTCTTC. Translated: CASSLDWDEQFF.

This clonotype was detected once. The V call is TRBV12-1, the J call TRBJ2-1; the table's D call of TRBD1 was not tested on the DNA. TRBV12-1 is shown as a pseudogene. CDR3 size: 14 residues. CDR3 amino acids: CASSGLSSRGEQFF. DNA for the CDR3: TGTGCCAGCAGCGGACTATCCTCCAGGGGTGAGCAGTTCTTC.

This clonotype has just a few counts. The genes are TRBV5-1 and TRBJ2-1, with 8 bases that match TRBD2. CDR1 SGHRS and CDR2 YFSETQ come from the germline V gene. CDR3 size: 16 residues. Trimming at V came to 4 bases and at J to 2 bases, leaving 8 bases not matched to a gene. The CDR3 protein is CASSPPGGGTYNEQFF. The CDR3 nucleotides are TGCGCCAGCAGCCCCCCGGGCGGGGGGACCTACAATGAGCAGTTCTTC. Looking up the rest from reference TRBV5-1 and TRBJ2-1 gives the full variable domain: KAGVTQTPRYLIKTRGQQVTLSCSPISGHRSVSWYQQTPGQGLQFLFEYFSETQRNKGNFPGRFSGRQFSNSRSEMNVSTLELGDSALYLCASSPPGGGTYNEQFFGPGTRLTVL.

This chain links TRBV12-3 or TRBV12-4 with TRBJ2-5; TRBD2 agrees at 7 bases. The length of the CDR3 is 15 residues. V trimming: 3 bases; J trimming: 2 bases; junction bases outside the gene matches: 6. The CDR3 nucleotides are TGTGCCAGCAGTTTGGTCGGGGGAGGGCAAGAGACCCAGTACTTC. Amino acids: CASSLVGGGQETQYF.

This clonotype was observed a few times. The chain links TRBV20-1 to TRBJ2-5; D remains ambiguous. The germline V and J ends were trimmed by 3 bases and 3 bases, with 8 bases remaining between them. Germline lookup yields CDR1 DFQATT and CDR2 SNEGSKA (reference sequence). The CDR3 loop spans 12 amino acids. In DNA form, the CDR3 reads TGCAGTGCTAGTGGCGCCGAAGAGACCCAGTACTTC. Protein product: CSASGAEETQYF.

A few counts support this clonotype. The V call is TRBV12-3 or TRBV12-4, the J call TRBJ1-5, with D possibly being TRBD1 (5 bases). This CDR3 region has 14 residues. Trimming removed 2 bases at V and 5 bases at J, with 10 bases between. CDR3 in amino acids: CASSLSGWHQPQHF. CDR3 coding DNA: TGTGCCAGCAGTTTATCAGGGTGGCATCAGCCCCAGCATTTT.

This clonotype appeared a few times. V usage is TRBV5-6 and J usage is TRBJ2-3, with D possibly matching TRBD1 (5 bases). V gave up 7 bases and J gave up 3 bases, with 12 bases separating them. Germline CDR1 SGHDT, CDR2 YYEEEE. This CDR3 region has 13 residues. The CDR3 coding sequence is TGTGCCAGCGGGCCCAGGGATACAGATACGCAGTATTTT. Amino acids: CASGPRDTDTQYF.

This clonotype has only a few counts. The chain joins TRBV5-8 to TRBJ1-1; D remains unclear. CDR3 length: 15 residues. V lost 6 bases, J lost 7 bases, and 22 bases lay in between. Looked up from germline, CDR1 is SGHTS and CDR2 is YDEGEE. CDR3 nucleotides: TGTGCCAGCACCTCTGGATGGGAGGGATCGAATGAAGCTTTCTTT. Translated: CASTSGWEGSNEAFF.

This clonotype was seen a handful of times. The chain joins TRBV7-8 to TRBJ2-2; D is uncertain. CDR1 and CDR2 (germline): SGHVS, FQNEAQ. The CDR3 spans 14 residues. The ends were cut back, 5 bases at V and 5 bases at J, with 12 bases in the middle. In DNA, the CDR3 is TGTGCCAGCAGCCTGCGGCCTAAGACCGGGGAGCTGTTTTTT. As protein: CASSLRPKTGELFF.

This chain connects TRBV5-1 to TRBJ2-3; 11 bases are a match to TRBD2. Germline assignment: CDR1 SGHRS and CDR2 YFSETQ. CDR3 length: 17 amino acids. The ends lost 2 bases at V and 1 base at J; junction bases unmatched: 6. The CDR3 is CASSFSVTSGGTDTQYF. Written as DNA, the CDR3 is TGCGCCAGCAGCTTTTCGGTGACTAGCGGGGGCACAGATACGCAGTATTTT. Using reference TRBV5-1 and TRBJ2-3 for the parts outside the CDR3, the full variable domain is KAGVTQTPRYLIKTRGQQVTLSCSPISGHRSVSWYQQTPGQGLQFLFEYFSETQRNKGNFPGRFSGRQFSNSRSEMNVSTLELGDSALYLCASSFSVTSGGTDTQYFGPGTRLTVL.

This clonotype was observed many times. The gene calls are TRBV11-2 and TRBJ2-1, with D tentatively TRBD1 or TRBD2 (7 bases each). CDR3 length: 14 residues. V was shortened by 11 bases and J by 5 bases, with 19 bases between the two germline ends. The germline V gene has CDR1 SGHAT and CDR2 FQNNGV. In nucleotides, the CDR3 is TGTGCCGTCCCAGGGGGGGTTGGTGACAATGAGCAGTTCTTC. This gives the protein CAVPGGVGDNEQFF.

This chain links TRBV4-2 with TRBJ2-5; 7 nucleotides align to TRBD2. Germline V gives CDR1 LGHNA, CDR2 YNFKEQ. The V and J ends lost 1 base and 5 bases, in that order; junction bases with no gene match: 1. CDR3 length: 13 residues. Here the CDR3 reads CASSQAGGETQYF. Written as DNA, the CDR3 is TGTGCCAGCAGCCAAGCCGGGGGGGAGACCCAGTACTTC.

A note on this clonotype: The CDR3 ends on some other residue instead of the conserved phenylalanine or tryptophan, so this is likely a read error. The gene calls are TRBV5-1 and TRBJ2-1; D tentatively fits TRBD1 or TRBD2 (5 bases each). The CDR3 has 15 amino acids. The germline V gene encodes CDR1 SGHRS and CDR2 YFSETQ. The V gene lost 4 bases and the J gene lost 1 base, with 12 bases spanning the gap. The CDR3 region is CASSAGTESYNEQFL. Here the CDR3 DNA reads TGCGCCAGCAGCGCCGGGACGGAGTCCTACAATGAGCAGTTCTTA.

On this clonotype: This may be a read error: a much more frequent sequence differs by one nucleotide. The chain joins TRBV4-1 to TRBJ2-2; 7 nucleotides agree with TRBD2. CDR1 is MGHRA, CDR2 YSYEKL, per germline. The CDR3 is made up of 17 amino acids. The CDR3 reads CASSRARSGGDTGKLFF. CDR3 in DNA: TGCGCCAGCAGCCGAGCAAGGTCGGGAGGAGACACCGGGAAGCTGTTTTTT.

The V and J genes are TRBV20-1 and TRBJ2-7, with TRBD2 matching over 8 bases. Germline CDR1 is DFQATT and CDR2 is SNEGSKA (reference sequence). This CDR3 region has 13 residues. V shed 6 bases and J 3 bases; nucleotides not matched to a gene: 7. The CDR3 DNA reads TGCAGTGCGCAGGCGGGAGGTTACTACGAGCAGTACTTC. It encodes CSAQAGGYYEQYF.